This entry describes one T cell receptor (beta chain). Its cognate antigen is unknown. These data are taken from a study of blood T cells in healthy people across ages. The study, taken as a whole, reports: Because donor CMV status was unknown, expanded clonotype changes were possibly confounded.

Healthy Caucasian individuals from Russia aged about 6 to 90 served as donors. Per-sample yields of isolated PBMCs were at least 6.5 million. The length of the CDR3 is 15 residues. After removal of 5 bases from V and 2 bases from J, the junction contained 9 bases not matched to a gene. The germline gives CDR1 SGHVS, CDR2 FNYEAQ. For the second PCR, which ran for roughly 6 to 12 cycles, a sample-barcoded 5' primer and a J-beta primer mix were used. From each sample, at least 3 million paired-end reads containing CDR3 were obtained. MiXCR, applied by TCRdb to the 5' RACE reads, yields one record per CDR3 protein. This repertoire shows around 990,000 distinct CDR3 sequences, 30% to 40% found once; its top ten account for around 12%.

The receptor was isolated from a man younger than 30 in good health. Sequenced material: blood. The rearrangement links TRBV7-6 to TRBJ2-7, with TRBD1 matching over 7 bases. CDR3 bases: TGTGCCAGCAGCCCTCTGACAGGGAGTCCCTACGAGCAGTACTTC. This gives the protein CASSPLTGSPYEQYF.